Presented here are 19 T cell receptor beta chains from one specimen sequenced in a study of shared T cell receptors in the human thymus. The protocol was immunoSEQ multiplex PCR, while the TCRdb copy is restricted to in-frame clones and leaves out a portion. In the table there are about 500,000 clones, 70% to 80% of which are singletons. The sample was also linked to a second study, of human thymus T cells.

Material for sequencing was thymocytes. The receptor source for this set is a boy younger than two with a congenital heart defect.

This clone was seen more than once but under ten times. J is TRBJ2-7 and V is TRBV18, with a weak D call TRBD2 (6 bases). CDR1 is KGHSH and CDR2 is LQKENI in the germline V gene. V lost 0 bases, J lost 2 bases, and 14 bases lay in between. CDR3 length: 16 residues. For the CDR3, the DNA is TGTGCCAGCTCACCACCCAATAGCGGAAGGCCCTACGAGCAGTACTTC. Protein sequence: CASSPPNSGRPYEQYF.

This chain connects TRBV5-4 to TRBJ2-3; 11 bases align to TRBD2. The CDR3 has 17 residues. The V gene end was trimmed by 4 bases and the J gene end by 9 bases; junction bases not matched to a gene: 16. Germline V gene data show CDR1 as SGHNT and CDR2 as YYREEE (reference sequence). The CDR3 reads CASSDSSGRTTDITQYF. CDR3 coding DNA: TGTGCCAGCAGCGATTCTAGCGGGAGGACCACAGATATCACGCAGTATTTT.

V and J are TRBV29-1 and TRBJ2-1; weak D call: TRBD2 (6 bases). The CDR3 has 11 amino acids. Germline lookup yields CDR1 SQVTM and CDR2 ANQGSEA. Here the CDR3 DNA reads TGCAGGGGGGGAGAGCTTGATGAGCAGTTCTTC. This encodes CRGGELDEQFF.

The chain carries TRBV18 and TRBJ2-7; D remains unclear. V lost 3 bases and J 2 bases, leaving 14 bases between the germline ends. Germline V gives CDR1 KGHSH, CDR2 LQKENI. The CDR3 extends over 15 amino acids. The CDR3 is CASSPLVVGPYEQYF. CDR3 in DNA: TGTGCCAGCTCACCCCTAGTCGTGGGTCCCTACGAGCAGTACTTC.

This chain joins TRBV5-8 and TRBJ1-1; D not certain. The V gene's germline CDR1 is SGHTS and CDR2 YDEGEE. The CDR3 totals 14 residues. V was cut by 1 base and J by 1 base, with 8 bases left in between. CDR3 DNA sequence: TGTGCCAGCAGCTTGAACAGAAAGAACACTGAAGCTTTCTTT. Amino acid sequence: CASSLNRKNTEAFF. Together with reference TRBV5-8 and TRBJ1-1, the CDR3 gives the full variable domain: EAGVTQSPTHLIKTRGQQATLRCSPISGHTSVYWYQQALGLGLQFLLWYDEGEERNRGNFPPRFSGRQFPNYSSELNVNALELEDSALYLCASSLNRKNTEAFFGQGTRLTVV.

This clone was seen a single time. The CDR3 DNA sequence: TGTGCCAGCAGCGGGACAGTCAACGAGCAGTACTTC. It encodes CASSGTVNEQYF. The chain combines TRBV25-1 with TRBJ2-7; 7 bases align to TRBD1. The CDR3 is 12 amino acids. Per the germline V gene, CDR1 is MGHDK and CDR2 is SYGVNS. Trimming took 6 bases from V and 5 from J; bases not matched to a gene: 4.

This rearrangement joins TRBV5-4 to TRBJ2-1; 9 bases match TRBD2. The CDR3 runs 19 residues. The V and J ends lost 0 bases and 6 bases, in that order; junction bases with no gene match: 16. CDR1 and CDR2 (germline): SGHNT, YYREEE (reference sequence). CDR3 residues: CASSLGPLSGGAPPNEQFF. In nucleotides, the CDR3 is TGTGCCAGCAGCTTGGGACCCCTTAGCGGGGGCGCCCCGCCCAATGAGCAGTTCTTC.

The V call is TRBV5-1, the J call TRBJ1-2; 7 bases match TRBD1. The CDR3 loop spans 15 amino acids. The ends lost 4 bases at V and 9 bases at J; junction bases unmatched: 15. Germline-derived CDR1 and CDR2 are SGHRS and YFSETQ. The CDR3 nucleotides read TGCGCCAGCAGCGGACCCGGGACAGAGGACGTTCGCTACACCTTC. Its protein product is CASSGPGTEDVRYTF.

With regard to this clone: The same CDR3 arises from other DNA sequences in this sample as well. The chain is built from TRBV29-1 and TRBJ2-3, with 8 bases lining up with TRBD2. This CDR3 has 13 residues. The V segment lost 2 bases and the J segment 12 bases; nucleotides outside the gene matches: 10. Per the germline V gene, CDR1 is SQVTM and CDR2 is ANQGSEA. The CDR3 DNA follows: TGCAGCGTTGAAATACCCGGACTAGCCGATCAGTATTTT. As protein: CSVEIPGLADQYF.

This chain joins TRBV19 and TRBJ1-5, with 8 bases aligning to TRBD1. Germline loops: CDR1 LNHDA, CDR2 SQIVND (reference sequence). The CDR3 consists of 15 residues. V lost 4 bases, J lost 3 bases, and 5 bases stayed unmatched. This chain's CDR3 is CASSRLGQDNQPQHF. In nucleotides, the CDR3 is TGTGCCAGTAGTAGGTTGGGACAGGACAATCAGCCCCAGCATTTT.

This chain uses TRBV15 with TRBJ2-2, with TRBD2 matching 8 bases. The CDR3 extends over 19 amino acids. V trimming: 0 bases; J trimming: 3 bases; junction bases outside the gene matches: 12. The germline CDR1 and CDR2 sequences are LNHNV and YYDKDF (reference sequence). The CDR3, as DNA: TGTGCCACCAGCAGAGATTTCGGTAGCGGGACCCTCGACACCGGGGAGCTGTTTTTT. It encodes CATSRDFGSGTLDTGELFF.

In regard to this clone: One end of the junction varies from germline; a read error may be responsible. The genes are TRBV7-2 and TRBJ1-1; possible D gene TRBD1, 5 bases. This CDR3 region has 14 residues. Germline CDR1 SGHTA, CDR2 FQGNSA. The chain's CDR3 is CASSLARGDTEAFF. The DNA of the CDR3 is TGTGCCAGCAGCCTAGCTAGGGGTGACACTGAAGCTTTCTTT.

The chain has TRBV28 and TRBJ1-4; TRBD1 agrees at 8 bases. Per germline, CDR1 MDHEN and CDR2 SYDVKM. This CDR3 has 18 residues. J lost 0 bases, V lost 4 bases, and 10 bases had no gene match. CDR3 amino acids: CASSSIGTGVATNEKLFF. As DNA, the CDR3 is TGTGCCAGCAGTTCCATCGGGACAGGCGTTGCAACTAATGAAAAACTGTTTTTT.

The rearrangement links TRBV12-5 to TRBJ2-7; 11 positions agree with TRBD2. V was pared by 1 base and J by 1 base, with 3 bases of the junction left unmatched. The CDR3 runs 16 residues. Germline values: CDR1 LGHNT, CDR2 FRNRAP. The CDR3 reads CASGLASGRSSYEQYF. In DNA, the CDR3 is TGTGCTAGTGGTTTGGCTAGCGGGAGGTCGTCCTACGAGCAGTACTTC.

J is TRBJ2-3 and V is TRBV4-2, with TRBD2 matching 7 bases. Germline V gives CDR1 LGHNA, CDR2 YNFKEQ. V lost 0 bases to trimming and J lost 4 bases; unmatched junction nucleotides: 10. CDR3 size: 17 residues. The CDR3 loop is CASSQETRGGSADTQYF. Written as DNA, the CDR3 is TGTGCCAGCAGCCAAGAGACGAGGGGCGGGAGCGCAGATACGCAGTATTTT.

This clone has a handful of counts. This sequence joins TRBV23-1 and TRBJ2-1; 13 positions agree with TRBD2. TRBV23-1 is flagged as an ORF with uncertain function. This CDR3 comprises 14 residues. V trimming: 6 bases; J trimming: 8 bases; junction bases outside the gene matches: 4. The CDR3 loop is CASSRLAGGYEQFF. The CDR3 DNA is TGCGCCAGCAGCCGACTAGCGGGAGGATATGAGCAGTTCTTC.

This clone has a single count. This chain uses TRBV11-1 with TRBJ1-2; 9 nucleotides line up with TRBD1. The germline CDR1 and CDR2 sequences are SGHAT and FQDESV (reference sequence). CDR3 length equals 14 residues. V shed 4 bases, J shed 7 bases, and the junction held 7 bases outside the gene matches. The DNA of the CDR3 is TGTGCCAGCAGCTCCGGGACAGGGTACGTTGGCTACACCTTC. It translates to CASSSGTGYVGYTF.

Note on this clone: One junction end does not reproduce the germline sequence, and a read error may be involved. The sample holds other DNA sequences that translate to the same CDR3. This chain joins TRBV15 and TRBJ2-7; 9 nucleotides line up with TRBD2. From germline, CDR1 is LNHNV and CDR2 YYDKDF (reference sequence). This CDR3 has 17 amino acids. This chain's CDR3 is CATSKTPAGGRRYEQYF. CDR3 nucleotide sequence: TGTGCCACCAGCAAGACCCCAGCGGGAGGCAGAAGGTACGAGCAATACTTC.

The chain links TRBV6-5 to TRBJ2-7; 8 bases align to TRBD2. The CDR3 runs to 15 residues. Per the germline V gene, CDR1 is MNHEY and CDR2 is SVGAGI. Losses at the gene ends were 4 bases for V and 7 bases for J; bases not matched to a gene: 12. The CDR3 region is CASSLTGTRGLEQYF. CDR3 bases: TGTGCCAGCAGTTTAACCGGGACTAGGGGCCTTGAGCAGTACTTC.